The 9 T cell receptor beta chains in this list originate from one sample, sequenced in a study of blood T cell repertoires in COVID-19. TCRdb's table, derived via immunoSEQ multiplex PCR, lists solely in-frame clones and lacks some. The sample lists about 100,000 clones, more than 65% occurring once. The sample comprised peripheral blood. The receptors derive from a man between 65 and 85 years old with active or convalescent COVID-19.

The CDR3 DNA sequence: TGTGCCAGCTCACCGGGAAGAGGGATCACCTACGAGCAGTACTTC. Translation gives CASSPGRGITYEQYF. The V and J genes are TRBV18 and TRBJ2-7; D is perhaps TRBD2 (5 bases). The germline V gene has CDR1 KGHSH and CDR2 LQKENI. There are 15 residues in the CDR3. V was shortened by 3 bases and J by 2 bases, with 14 bases between the two germline ends.

V and J are TRBV7-9 and TRBJ2-1; tentative D call: TRBD1 (6 bases). The V end was cut by 6 bases, the J end by 5 bases, with 20 bases between. CDR3 size: 16 residues. Germline lookup yields CDR1 SEHNR and CDR2 FQNEAQ (reference sequence). CDR3 bases: TGTGCCAGCAGTTACACGGTCACCGGGACAAACAATGAGCAGTTCTTC. This sequence encodes CASSYTVTGTNNEQFF.

The V call is TRBV5-1, the J call TRBJ2-7; 8 positions agree with TRBD2. The V segment lost 0 bases and the J segment 5 bases; nucleotides outside the gene matches: 10. The CDR3 has 16 residues. Germline lookup yields CDR1 SGHRS and CDR2 YFSETQ. The CDR3 reads CASSLESGRSADEQYF. In nucleotides, the CDR3 is TGCGCCAGCAGCTTGGAGAGCGGGAGAAGCGCAGACGAGCAGTACTTC.

The CDR3 spells CASSQDLVKSSGAFF. The CDR3 nucleotides read TGTGCCAGCAGCCAAGATCTAGTAAAGAGCAGTGGAGCTTTCTTT. V is TRBV3-1 (or the pseudogene TRBV3-2) and J is TRBJ1-1, with D unclear. CDR3 length: 15 residues. Germline CDR1 and CDR2: LGHDT and YNNKEL (reference sequence). Trimming removed 0 bases from V and 10 bases from J, with 18 bases in between.

The chain uses TRBV5-5 and TRBJ2-7; a possible D gene is TRBD2 (5 bases). With 0 bases removed from V and 2 bases from J, the gap between germline ends came to 12 bases. In germline, CDR1 is SGHKS, CDR2 YYEKEE (reference sequence). The CDR3 sequence is 15 residues long. The CDR3 DNA sequence: TGTGCCAGCAGCTTGGAACCCCACGGGACCTACGAGCAGTACTTC. This codes for CASSLEPHGTYEQYF.

This chain uses TRBV6-2 or TRBV6-3 with TRBJ1-3; D gene uncertain. This CDR3 region has 14 residues. CDR1 and CDR2 (germline): MNHEY, SVGEGT. V was cut by 4 bases and J by 0 bases, with 7 bases left in between. CDR3 nucleotide sequence: TGTGCCAGCAGTTCCGTCCCCTCTGGAAACACCATATATTTT. This encodes CASSSVPSGNTIYF.

This clone was observed a single time. CDR3 DNA: TGTGCCAGCTCCCGGACGGGGGCCTACGAGCAGTACTTC. It yields the protein CASSRTGAYEQYF. V usage is TRBV18 and J usage is TRBJ2-7; TRBD2 might be the D (6 bases). Germline-derived CDR1 and CDR2 are KGHSH and LQKENI. The CDR3 sequence is 13 residues long. Trimming took 6 bases from V and 2 from J, leaving 11 bases between them. Full variable domain (remainder filled in from reference TRBV18 and TRBJ2-7): NAGVMQNPRHLVRRRGQEARLRCSPMKGHSHVYWYRQLPEEGLKFMVYLQKENIIDESGMPKERFSAEFPKEGPSILRIQQVVRGDSAAYFCASSRTGAYEQYFGPGTRLTVT.

At least ten counts were recorded for this clone. The chain couples TRBV2 to TRBJ2-1; TRBD1 matches at 8 bases. Germline V lookup: CDR1 SNHLY, CDR2 FYNNEI. The CDR3 runs 15 residues. V lost 2 bases, J lost 9 bases, and 9 bases stayed unmatched. CDR3 in amino acids: CASSERMTGVSEQFF. CDR3 in DNA: TGTGCCAGCAGTGAAAGGATGACAGGGGTGAGTGAGCAGTTCTTC.

This clone has only a few counts. This chain uses TRBV4-1 with TRBJ1-2, with 9 bases identical to TRBD1. The length of the CDR3 is 14 residues. V shed 0 bases, J shed 7 bases, and the junction held 3 bases outside the gene matches. Germline CDR1 and CDR2: MGHRA and YSYEKL. The CDR3 nucleotides are TGCGCCAGCAGCCAAGAGTGGACAGGGGTTGGCTACACCTTC. Translated: CASSQEWTGVGYTF.